This is a list of T cell receptor beta chains from one sample in a study of blood T cells in healthy people across ages. MiXCR, run by TCRdb on the 5' RACE reads, gives a single entry per CDR3 protein. The sample has approximately 800,000 distinct CDR3 sequences, 35% to 50% seen once. The sequenced sample was blood. The receptors derive from a man older than 75 in good health. Both conserved end residues are part of each CDR3. D genes are given only for firm matches. A row's size may be missing; if present it is once, few, many or a size class.

clone size: once
J gene: TRBJ2-3
D gene: TRBD2
V gene: TRBV6-1
CDR3 DNA: TGTGCCAGCAAACCTAGCGGGATGAGCACAGATACGCAGTATTTT
CDR3 protein: CASKPSGMSTDTQYF

clone size: -
J gene: TRBJ1-1
D gene: -
V gene: TRBV20-1
CDR3 DNA: TGCAGTGCTAGACCCGACAGATACACTGAAGCTTTCTTT
CDR3 protein: CSARPDRYTEAFF

clone size: few
J gene: TRBJ2-3
D gene: -
V gene: TRBV28
CDR3 DNA: TGTGCCAGCGCATTCCTTAGCGCACTGCGGGGAGATACGCAGTATTTT
CDR3 protein: CASAFLSALRGDTQYF

clone size: few
J gene: TRBJ2-4
D gene: -
V gene: TRBV7-2
CDR3 DNA: TGTGCCAGCAGCATAGATGTAGCCAAAAACATTCAGTACTTC
CDR3 protein: CASSIDVAKNIQYF

clone size: few
J gene: TRBJ2-7
D gene: TRBD1
V gene: TRBV5-1
CDR3 DNA: TGCGCCAGCAGCTTGCCGGGACAGGGCGTCGGGCAGTACTTC
CDR3 protein: CASSLPGQGVGQYF

clone size: few
J gene: TRBJ2-7
D gene: -
V gene: TRBV6-2/TRBV6-3
CDR3 DNA: TGTGCCAGCAGCCAAGGGGTCCGCGAGCAGTACTTC
CDR3 protein: CASSQGVREQYF

clone size: many
J gene: TRBJ2-7
D gene: -
V gene: TRBV29-1
CDR3 DNA: TGCAGCGTCCGCCTGACAGGCACCTACGAGCAGTACTTC
CDR3 protein: CSVRLTGTYEQYF

clone size: many
J gene: TRBJ2-7
D gene: -
V gene: TRBV20-1
CDR3 DNA: TGCAGTGCTAGACCCCGTGACGAGCAGTACTTC
CDR3 protein: CSARPRDEQYF

clone size: -
J gene: TRBJ2-1
D gene: -
V gene: TRBV3-1
CDR3 DNA: TGTGCCAGCAGCCAAGTGCGTGACAGGGAGCAGTTCTTC
CDR3 protein: CASSQVRDREQFF

clone size: -
J gene: TRBJ2-5
D gene: -
V gene: TRBV12-5
CDR3 DNA: TGTGCCAGTGGTTTCTCGGGGGTAGGAGAGACCCAGTACTTC
CDR3 protein: CASGFSGVGETQYF

clone size: few
J gene: TRBJ2-1
D gene: -
V gene: TRBV20-1
CDR3 DNA: TGCAGTGCTAGAGAAGTGGGCAGAAACAATGAGCAGTTCTTC
CDR3 protein: CSAREVGRNNEQFF

clone size: -
J gene: TRBJ2-3
D gene: -
V gene: TRBV11-1
CDR3 DNA: TGTGCCAGCAGCGAGGGGATAATTGGTCCAGATACGCAGTATTTT
CDR3 protein: CASSEGIIGPDTQYF

clone size: few
J gene: TRBJ2-3
D gene: -
V gene: TRBV4-3
CDR3 DNA: TGCGCCAGCAGCCGCGATACAGATACGCGGTATTTT
CDR3 protein: CASSRDTDTRYF

clone size: few
J gene: TRBJ2-1
D gene: TRBD2
V gene: TRBV12-3/TRBV12-4
CDR3 DNA: TGTGCCAGCACCCTTAGCGGGAGCTCCTACAATGAGCAGTTCTTC
CDR3 protein: CASTLSGSSYNEQFF

clone size: -
J gene: TRBJ2-5
D gene: -
V gene: TRBV20-1
CDR3 DNA: TGCAGTGCTCTAGAAAGAGCCTCGATGGCGCAGTACTTC
CDR3 protein: CSALERASMAQYF

clone size: few
J gene: TRBJ2-7
D gene: -
V gene: TRBV28
CDR3 DNA: TGTGCCAGCAGTTCCAGGAAGGGGGGCAGGGGGTACGAGCAGTACTTC
CDR3 protein: CASSSRKGGRGYEQYF

clone size: few
J gene: TRBJ2-5
D gene: -
V gene: TRBV5-1
CDR3 DNA: TGCGCCAGCAGCTTAACCAGGGACTGGCAAGAGACCCAGTACTTC
CDR3 protein: CASSLTRDWQETQYF

clone size: -
J gene: TRBJ2-7
D gene: -
V gene: TRBV5-1
CDR3 DNA: TGCGCCAGCAGCTTGGGTGGGGTTGCCTACGAGCAGTACTTC
CDR3 protein: CASSLGGVAYEQYF

clone size: -
J gene: TRBJ2-3
D gene: TRBD1
V gene: TRBV20-1
CDR3 DNA: TGCAGTGCTAGAGATAGACCGGGACAGGGGTCCTGGGATACGCAGTATTTT
CDR3 protein: CSARDRPGQGSWDTQYF

clone size: -
J gene: TRBJ2-1
D gene: -
V gene: TRBV7-3
CDR3 DNA: TGTGCCAGCAGCTTATCACGAGGGCCCTACAATGAGCAGTTCTTC
CDR3 protein: CASSLSRGPYNEQFF

clone size: few
J gene: TRBJ2-7
D gene: -
V gene: TRBV6-2/TRBV6-3
CDR3 DNA: TGTGCCAGCAGTTACCTGGTAGCAAGGGGCGAAGAGCAGTACTTC
CDR3 protein: CASSYLVARGEEQYF

clone size: -
J gene: TRBJ1-1
D gene: -
V gene: TRBV29-1
CDR3 DNA: TGCAGCGTCGTACGAAGAAGCACTGAAGCTTTCTTT
CDR3 protein: CSVVRRSTEAFF

clone size: -
J gene: TRBJ1-5
D gene: TRBD1
V gene: TRBV20-1
CDR3 DNA: TGCAGTGCTCCCCGGACAGGGTCAGATCAGCTCCAGCATTTT
CDR3 protein: CSAPRTGSDQLQHF

clone size: -
J gene: TRBJ2-7
D gene: TRBD1
V gene: TRBV15
CDR3 DNA: TGTGCCACCAGCAGAGAAGGACAGGGATACTACGAGCAGTACTTC
CDR3 protein: CATSREGQGYYEQYF

clone size: -
J gene: TRBJ2-3
D gene: -
V gene: TRBV11-2
CDR3 DNA: TGTGCCAGCAGCACCAGTTTAACAGATACGCAGTATTTT
CDR3 protein: CASSTSLTDTQYF

clone size: -
J gene: TRBJ2-1
D gene: -
V gene: TRBV12-3/TRBV12-4
CDR3 DNA: TGTGCCAGCAGTTCCGGGAACGTTGGTGAGCAGTTCTTC
CDR3 protein: CASSSGNVGEQFF

clone size: once
J gene: TRBJ2-5
D gene: -
V gene: TRBV3-1
CDR3 DNA: TGTGCCAGCAGCCAAGGTTCAATTCGGGAGACCCAGTACTTC
CDR3 protein: CASSQGSIRETQYF

clone size: -
J gene: TRBJ1-2
D gene: -
V gene: TRBV11-2
CDR3 DNA: TGTGCCAGCAGCTTAGAAAGGACAGCTAACTATGGCTACACCTTC
CDR3 protein: CASSLERTANYGYTF

clone size: -
J gene: TRBJ2-3
D gene: TRBD2
V gene: TRBV20-1
CDR3 DNA: TGCAGTGCTAGGGCTATGCTAGCGGGGTCAGATACGCAGTATTTT
CDR3 protein: CSARAMLAGSDTQYF

clone size: -
J gene: TRBJ2-5
D gene: -
V gene: TRBV20-1
CDR3 DNA: TGCAGCGCTGACGGGCCGCAAGAGACCCAGTACTTC
CDR3 protein: CSADGPQETQYF

clone size: -
J gene: TRBJ2-7
D gene: TRBD2
V gene: TRBV4-2
CDR3 DNA: TGTGCCAGCAGCCCCGGACTAGCGGGGGCCCTTCAGTACTTC
CDR3 protein: CASSPGLAGALQYF

clone size: -
J gene: TRBJ2-3
D gene: TRBD2
V gene: TRBV7-2
CDR3 DNA: TGTGCCAGCAGTCCTGGGGCTAGCGGGAGCACAGATACGCAGTATTTT
CDR3 protein: CASSPGASGSTDTQYF

clone size: -
J gene: TRBJ2-3
D gene: TRBD2
V gene: TRBV6-1
CDR3 DNA: TGTGCCAGCAGTGAAGCGCTTCTAGCGGGAGGGAGCACAGATACGCAGTATTTT
CDR3 protein: CASSEALLAGGSTDTQYF

clone size: -
J gene: TRBJ1-1
D gene: -
V gene: TRBV10-3
CDR3 DNA: TGTGCCATCAGTGAGCGTCGCTTTCCCGGGACGGGGAACACTGAAGCTTTCTTT
CDR3 protein: CAISERRFPGTGNTEAFF

clone size: -
J gene: TRBJ1-1
D gene: -
V gene: TRBV9
CDR3 DNA: TGTGCCAGCAGCTTAAGAAGGGAGGGGACTGAAGCTTTCTTT
CDR3 protein: CASSLRREGTEAFF

clone size: -
J gene: TRBJ1-4
D gene: -
V gene: TRBV7-2
CDR3 DNA: TGTGCCAGCAGCTTATCCGGGGCAGGGAGTAATGAAAAACTGTTTTTT
CDR3 protein: CASSLSGAGSNEKLFF

clone size: -
J gene: TRBJ1-5
D gene: -
V gene: TRBV7-8
CDR3 DNA: TGTGCCAGCAGATCGGACTCCGGGGCTAATCAGCCCCAGCATTTT
CDR3 protein: CASRSDSGANQPQHF

clone size: -
J gene: TRBJ2-1
D gene: -
V gene: TRBV7-7
CDR3 DNA: TGTGCTAGCAGCTTCGGGGATGGGCGGGCGACGGATGAGCAGTTCTTC
CDR3 protein: CASSFGDGRATDEQFF

clone size: few
J gene: TRBJ2-1
D gene: TRBD2
V gene: TRBV24-1
CDR3 DNA: TGTGCCACCAGTGATCCCGGACTAGCGGGAAATGAGCAGTTCTTC
CDR3 protein: CATSDPGLAGNEQFF

clone size: -
J gene: TRBJ2-7
D gene: -
V gene: TRBV10-3
CDR3 DNA: TGTGCCATCAGTGAGTTGACAGGCGGTCCCTACGAGCAGTACTTC
CDR3 protein: CAISELTGGPYEQYF

clone size: many
J gene: TRBJ1-1
D gene: -
V gene: TRBV12-3/TRBV12-4
CDR3 DNA: TGTGCCAGCAGTCCCGGGACGGTGAACACTGAAGCTTTCTTT
CDR3 protein: CASSPGTVNTEAFF

clone size: once
J gene: TRBJ2-3
D gene: TRBD2
V gene: TRBV7-2
CDR3 DNA: TGTGCCAGCAGCTTAGCAGCGGCTAGCGGGGGGTGGGATACGCAGTATTTT
CDR3 protein: CASSLAAASGGWDTQYF

clone size: -
J gene: TRBJ2-1
D gene: -
V gene: TRBV5-5
CDR3 DNA: TGTGCCAGCAGCTTGGGCGCGGGGGCTTTCAATGAGCAGTTCTTC
CDR3 protein: CASSLGAGAFNEQFF

clone size: few
J gene: TRBJ2-5
D gene: -
V gene: TRBV19
CDR3 DNA: TGTGCCAGTAGTACATCCAGGGCCGGGGAGACCCAGTACTTC
CDR3 protein: CASSTSRAGETQYF

clone size: few
J gene: TRBJ2-5
D gene: TRBD2
V gene: TRBV6-6
CDR3 DNA: TGTGCCAGCAGTAGGAATAGCGGGGAGACCCAGTACTTC
CDR3 protein: CASSRNSGETQYF

clone size: -
J gene: TRBJ2-5
D gene: -
V gene: TRBV29-1
CDR3 DNA: TGCAGCGTTGGTAACAGGCGAAAAGAGACCCAGTACTTC
CDR3 protein: CSVGNRRKETQYF

clone size: -
J gene: TRBJ1-5
D gene: -
V gene: TRBV2
CDR3 DNA: TGTGCCAGCAGACGGGGGGGAGGCCAGCCCCAGCATTTT
CDR3 protein: CASRRGGGQPQHF

clone size: -
J gene: TRBJ2-7
D gene: -
V gene: TRBV10-3
CDR3 DNA: TGTGCCATCAGTGACAGGGAAAAGGACGAGCAGTACTTC
CDR3 protein: CAISDREKDEQYF

clone size: -
J gene: TRBJ2-1
D gene: -
V gene: TRBV25-1
CDR3 DNA: TGTGCCAGCAGTGGATATAGACAAGACTACAATGAGCAGTTCTTC
CDR3 protein: CASSGYRQDYNEQFF

clone size: many
J gene: TRBJ2-3
D gene: -
V gene: TRBV5-1
CDR3 DNA: TGCGCCAGCAGCCCGCTAGCTAACACAGATACGCAGTATTTT
CDR3 protein: CASSPLANTDTQYF

clone size: -
J gene: TRBJ2-3
D gene: -
V gene: TRBV29-1
CDR3 DNA: TGCAGCGTTGAAGGGGGTGTCAGCACAGATACGCAGTATTTT
CDR3 protein: CSVEGGVSTDTQYF

clone size: many
J gene: TRBJ2-7
D gene: -
V gene: TRBV28
CDR3 DNA: TGTGCCAGCAGTCCTCTTAGGTTGGGGTACGAGCAGTACTTC
CDR3 protein: CASSPLRLGYEQYF